One T cell receptor beta chain is described in this entry. Its antigen remains unidentified. This entry is derived from a study of T cells in Graves' hyperthyroidism and ophthalmopathy. Overall study results and limits: Most clonotypes expanded in the thyroid (above 0.001) were also present in blood.

Amplified TCR beta CDR3 regions came from RNA transcripts. HTBI primers were used for first-round RT-PCR of the TCR CDR3. TCRdb processed the multiplex PCR reads anew with MiXCR; each CDR3 protein has one entry. The top ten hold approximately 12% of the sample, which has about 640,000 distinct CDR3 sequences, roughly 15% seen once. Germline V gene data show CDR1 as PRHDT and CDR2 as FYEKMQ (reference sequence). The CDR3 runs 14 residues. The V gene lost 1 base and the J gene lost 5 bases, with 11 bases spanning the gap. The clonotype was recovered from a woman in her forties or fifties with Graves' ophthalmopathy. The sample consisted of blood. The gene calls are TRBV13 and TRBJ1-1; D uncertain. The CDR3: CASSLAPTRTEAFF. CDR3 DNA: TGTGCCAGCAGCTTAGCCCCGACAAGGACTGAAGCTTTCTTT.